The 13 T cell receptor beta chains listed next were all sequenced from one sample in a study of blood T cell repertoires in COVID-19. Profiled with immunoSEQ multiplex PCR; TCRdb holds only in-frame clones, not every one. This table has 200,000 or so clones, roughly 80% appearing once. Sequenced material: peripheral blood. The source of these receptors is a woman aged 30 to 39 who had recovered from COVID-19.

This clone was seen only a few times. The chain uses TRBV11-3 and TRBJ1-1; 9 bases align to TRBD1. After removal of 2 bases from V and 2 bases from J, the junction contained 3 bases not matched to a gene. Germline CDR1 SGHNT, CDR2 YENEEA. The length of the CDR3 is 15 residues. This chain's CDR3 is CASSLSGQGNTEAFF. CDR3 nucleotides: TGTGCCAGCAGCTTATCGGGACAGGGAAACACTGAAGCTTTCTTT. Full variable domain (rest looked up from reference TRBV11-3 and TRBJ1-1): EAGVVQSPRYKIIEKKQPVAFWCNPISGHNTLYWYLQNLGQGPELLIRYENEEAVDDSQLPKDRFSAERLKGVDSTLKIQPAELGDSAVYLCASSLSGQGNTEAFFGQGTRLTVV.

In DNA, the CDR3 is TGCGCCAGCAGCCAAGATGTCGTAGCGAGAAGAGAGCAGTTCTTC. Translation gives CASSQDVVARREQFF. V gene TRBV4-1 combines with J gene TRBJ2-1, with a possible D match to TRBD2 (5 bases). The CDR3 extends over 15 amino acids. The germline gives CDR1 MGHRA, CDR2 YSYEKL. Trimming left V 0 bases short and J 10 bases short, with 16 bases between.

This chain connects TRBV4-1 to TRBJ2-5; 7 bases are shared with TRBD2. Looked up from germline, CDR1 is MGHRA and CDR2 is YSYEKL. V gave up 4 bases and J gave up 0 bases; unmatched junction bases: 5. This CDR3 spans 15 amino acids. The CDR3, as DNA: TGCGCCAGCAGCCCGAGGGAGGGGAACCAAGAGACCCAGTACTTC. It encodes CASSPREGNQETQYF.

The chain has TRBV29-1 and TRBJ1-2; TRBD1 is a possible D gene (6 bases). The germline V gene encodes CDR1 SQVTM and CDR2 ANQGSEA. This CDR3 comprises 15 residues. V gave up 3 bases and J gave up 1 base, with 15 bases separating them. Written as DNA, the CDR3 is TGCAGCGTTGACGGGGACGGGACACATAACTATGGCTACACCTTC. Its protein is CSVDGDGTHNYGYTF.

The V call is TRBV18, the J call TRBJ1-5, with 9 bases identical to TRBD1. Looked up from germline, CDR1 is KGHSH and CDR2 is LQKENI. The CDR3 spans 17 residues. V shed 4 bases, J shed 3 bases, and the junction held 10 bases outside the gene matches. CDR3 in DNA: TGTGCCAGCTCACGGGACAGGGAACAAAGCCTCAATCAGCCCCAGCATTTT. This encodes CASSRDREQSLNQPQHF.

The chain uses TRBV5-6 and TRBJ1-4; D remains unclear. The CDR3 is made up of 16 amino acids. Trimming removed 5 bases at V and 3 bases at J, with 17 bases between. The V gene's germline CDR1 is SGHDT and CDR2 YYEEEE. For the CDR3, the DNA is TGTGCCAGCAGTTCCCCACGGAGGGCGCCTAATGAAAAACTGTTTTTT. This encodes CASSSPRRAPNEKLFF.

The gene calls are TRBV28 and TRBJ1-1; D is perhaps TRBD1 (5 bases). The V end lost 3 bases, the J end lost 5 bases, and 10 bases lay between the germline ends. CDR1 and CDR2 from the germline V gene are MDHEN and SYDVKM. The CDR3 has 13 amino acids. CDR3 sequence (DNA): TGTGCCAGCAGTTTGCAGGGATGGACTGAAGCTTTCTTT. Amino acids: CASSLQGWTEAFF.

This clone was seen just once. J is TRBJ1-4 and V is TRBV30; D is undetermined. Germline V gene lookup returns CDR1 GTSNPN and CDR2 SVGIG (reference sequence). This CDR3 comprises 14 residues. V was trimmed by 4 bases and J by 0 bases, leaving 9 bases between them. The CDR3 nucleotides are TGTGCCTGGACCGTCCCCCCAACTAATGAAAAACTGTTTTTT. This codes for CAWTVPPTNEKLFF.

The chain's CDR3 is CASAGQGNQPQHF. The CDR3 DNA follows: TGTGCCAGCGCAGGGCAGGGGAATCAGCCCCAGCATTTT. The chain is built from TRBV6-5 and TRBJ1-5, with a tentative D call TRBD1 (6 bases). Deletions cut 8 bases from V and 4 bases from J, with 12 bases between. The CDR3 is 13 residues long. Germline V gene sequence: CDR1 MNHEY, CDR2 SVGAGI.

The chain carries TRBV21-1 and TRBJ2-7; TRBD2 reflects the table's D call only, with no check against the DNA. TRBV21-1 is classified as a pseudogene. This CDR3 comprises 15 residues. The CDR3: CASSKVQRRWLEQYF. CDR3 sequence (DNA): TGTGCCAGCAGCAAAGTGCAGCGGAGGTGGTTGGAGCAGTACTTC.

The rearrangement links TRBV9 to TRBJ2-2; D unclear. This CDR3 contains 14 residues. Between the trimmed V and J ends, which lost 1 base and 8 bases, there was a span of 12 bases. Looked up from germline, CDR1 is SGDLS and CDR2 is YYNGEE. The DNA of the CDR3 is TGTGCCAGCAGCGTACTTACCGCTAGTGGGGAGCTGTTTTTT. It yields the protein CASSVLTASGELFF.

The chain uses TRBV5-1 and TRBJ2-7, with TRBD1 identical over 7 bases. Germline CDR1 and CDR2: SGHRS and YFSETQ. CDR3 length equals 14 residues. V lost 3 bases to trimming and J lost 4 bases; unmatched junction nucleotides: 7. The CDR3 nucleotides are TGCGCCAGCAGCTCACAGGGGTCCCCGTACGAGCAGTACTTC. Residues: CASSSQGSPYEQYF.

The chain uses TRBV7-8 and TRBJ2-3; unclear D gene. Trimming removed 4 bases at V and 10 bases at J, with 15 bases between. Germline V CDR1 and CDR2: SGHVS, FQNEAQ. This CDR3 is 13 amino acids long. CDR3 region: CASSSSSSSAQYF. DNA of the CDR3: TGTGCCAGCAGCTCCTCTTCATCGTCGGCGCAGTATTTT.